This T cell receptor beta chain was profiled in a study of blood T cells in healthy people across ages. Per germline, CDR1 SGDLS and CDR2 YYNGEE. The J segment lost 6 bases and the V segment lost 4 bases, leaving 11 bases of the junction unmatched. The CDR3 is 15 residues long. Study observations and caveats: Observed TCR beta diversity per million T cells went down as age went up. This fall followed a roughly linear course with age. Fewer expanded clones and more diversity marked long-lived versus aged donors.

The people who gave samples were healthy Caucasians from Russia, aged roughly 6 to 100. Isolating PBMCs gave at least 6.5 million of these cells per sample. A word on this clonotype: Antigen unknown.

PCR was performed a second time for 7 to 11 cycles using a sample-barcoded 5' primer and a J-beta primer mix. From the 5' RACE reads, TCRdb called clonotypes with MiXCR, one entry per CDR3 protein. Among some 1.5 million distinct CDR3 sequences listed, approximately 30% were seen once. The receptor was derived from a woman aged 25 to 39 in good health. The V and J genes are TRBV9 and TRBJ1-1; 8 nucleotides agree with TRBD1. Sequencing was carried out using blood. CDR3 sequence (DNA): TGTGCCAGCAGCCCCCTCGGACAGGGCGACGCTGAAGCTTTCTTT. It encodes CASSPLGQGDAEAFF.